This T cell receptor (beta chain) was captured in a study of blood T cell repertoires in COVID-19. For the study at large: Collection of acute and convalescent COVID-19 samples took place in the United States, Italy and Spain. The analysed material was cDNA or gDNA that came from T cells, B-cell-depleted T cells, or PBMCs.

The germline CDR1 and CDR2 sequences are SGHKS and YYEKEE (reference sequence). Trimming pared 1 base from V and 5 bases from J, leaving 10 bases between. The CDR3 runs to 13 residues. Original methodology: Estimated nucleated cell counts came from reference gene primer amplification. Data came from immunoSEQ multiplex PCR; TCRdb stores just in-frame clones and leaves some out. V and J calls and clone size are as listed in that table; D and trimming were resolved from the DNA. The sample shows more than 65,000 clones, more than 70% of them seen only once. The sequencing sample was made of peripheral blood. The genes are TRBV5-5 and TRBJ2-7; D perhaps matches TRBD1 (6 bases). The receptor comes from a man between 50 and 59 years old with active COVID-19. The CDR3 DNA sequence: TGTGCCAGCAGCTTGCAGGGGACCAACGAGCAGTACTTC. It translates to CASSLQGTNEQYF.